This T cell receptor (beta chain) was sequenced during a study of shared clonotypes between healthy human individuals. Findings and caveats of the study: A handful of donors held roughly 5% of naive CD4 clonotypes in common. Estimated richness values were generally larger in naive subsets than in memory subsets.

The method was immunoSEQ multiplex PCR; TCRdb's version includes in-frame clones alone and lacks a portion of them. The sample records some 2.3 million clones, about 92% being singletons. Points on this clone: Antigen specificity is unknown.

This CDR3 region has 15 residues. The V gene lost 1 base and the J gene lost 6 bases, with 17 bases spanning the gap. Germline V CDR1 and CDR2: SGHDT, YYEEEE. Sequences were obtained from naive CD4+ T cells from PBMCs. Subset specified: CD45RA+ positively selected. The sequence derives from a man aged 18 to 29 in good health. Some clones in this sample may be carry-over from other donors' samples. The chain links TRBV5-6 to TRBJ2-7; D gene unclear. CDR3 nucleotide sequence: TGTGCCAGCAGCTTGCTCGGTGAACACCAAACCGAGCAGTACTTC. Translation: CASSLLGEHQTEQYF.